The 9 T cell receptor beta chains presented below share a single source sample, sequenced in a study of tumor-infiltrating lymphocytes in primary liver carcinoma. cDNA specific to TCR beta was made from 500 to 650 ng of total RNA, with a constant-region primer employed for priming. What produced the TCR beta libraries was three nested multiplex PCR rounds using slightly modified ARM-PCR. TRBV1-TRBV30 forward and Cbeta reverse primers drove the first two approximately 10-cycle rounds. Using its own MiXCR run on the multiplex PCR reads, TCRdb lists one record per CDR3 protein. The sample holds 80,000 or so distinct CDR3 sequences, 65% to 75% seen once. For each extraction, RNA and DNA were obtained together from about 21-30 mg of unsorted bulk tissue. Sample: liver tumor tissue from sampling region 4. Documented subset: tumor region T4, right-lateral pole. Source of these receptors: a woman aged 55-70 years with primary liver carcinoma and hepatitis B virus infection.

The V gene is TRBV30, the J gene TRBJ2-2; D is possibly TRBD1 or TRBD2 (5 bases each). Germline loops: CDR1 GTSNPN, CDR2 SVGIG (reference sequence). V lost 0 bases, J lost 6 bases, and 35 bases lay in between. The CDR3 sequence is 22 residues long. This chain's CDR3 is CAWSVKGIPGRPPRANAGELFF. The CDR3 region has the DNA TGTGCCTGGAGTGTAAAAGGGATCCCGGGACGTCCCCCTAGGGCTAACGCCGGGGAGCTGTTTTTT.

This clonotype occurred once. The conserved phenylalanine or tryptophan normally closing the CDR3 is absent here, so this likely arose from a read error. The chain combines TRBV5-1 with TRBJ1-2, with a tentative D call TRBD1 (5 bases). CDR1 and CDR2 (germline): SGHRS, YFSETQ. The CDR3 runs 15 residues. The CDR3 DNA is TGCGCCAGCAGCTTGGATCAGGGCACTAATTATGGCTACACCTCC. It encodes CASSLDQGTNYGYTS.

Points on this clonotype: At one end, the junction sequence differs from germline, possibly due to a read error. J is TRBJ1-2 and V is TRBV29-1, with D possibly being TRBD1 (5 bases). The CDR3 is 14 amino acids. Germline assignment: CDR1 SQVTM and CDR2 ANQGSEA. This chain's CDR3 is CSVEDSRDRLGYIF. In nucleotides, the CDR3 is TGCAGCGTTGAAGATTCCCGGGACCGGCTTGGCTACATCTTC.

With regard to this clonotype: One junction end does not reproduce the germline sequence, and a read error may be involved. The chain's CDR3 is CTSSKQGGTGAFF. DNA for the CDR3: TGTACCAGCAGTAAGCAGGGGGGCACTGGAGCTTTCTTT. This chain connects TRBV6-1 to TRBJ1-1; TRBD1 aligns across 7 bases. The V gene's germline CDR1 is MNHNS and CDR2 SASEGT. The CDR3 runs 13 residues.

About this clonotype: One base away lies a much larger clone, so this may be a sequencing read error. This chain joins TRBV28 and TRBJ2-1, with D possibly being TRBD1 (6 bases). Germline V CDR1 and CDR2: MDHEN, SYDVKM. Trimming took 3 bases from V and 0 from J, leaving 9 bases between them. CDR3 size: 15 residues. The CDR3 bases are TGTGCCAGCAGTTTGGAGGACAGCTCCTACAATGAGCAGTTCTTC. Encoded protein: CASSLEDSSYNEQFF.

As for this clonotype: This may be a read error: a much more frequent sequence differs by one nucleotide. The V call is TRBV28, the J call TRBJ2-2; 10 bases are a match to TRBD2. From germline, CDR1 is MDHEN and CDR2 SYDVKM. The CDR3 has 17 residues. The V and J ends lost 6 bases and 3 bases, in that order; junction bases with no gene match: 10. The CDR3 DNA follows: TGTGCCAGCAGATCGATTCTAGCGGGAGAACACACCGGGGAGCTGTTTTTT. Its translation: CASRSILAGEHTGELFF.

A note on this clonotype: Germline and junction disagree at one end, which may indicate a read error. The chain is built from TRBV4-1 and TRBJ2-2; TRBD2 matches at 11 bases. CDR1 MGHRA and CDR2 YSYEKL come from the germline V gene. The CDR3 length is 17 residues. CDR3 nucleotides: TGCGCCAGCAGCCGGGAAACTAGCGGGAGAGGGAGGGGGGAGCTGCTTTTT. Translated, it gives CASSRETSGRGRGELLF.

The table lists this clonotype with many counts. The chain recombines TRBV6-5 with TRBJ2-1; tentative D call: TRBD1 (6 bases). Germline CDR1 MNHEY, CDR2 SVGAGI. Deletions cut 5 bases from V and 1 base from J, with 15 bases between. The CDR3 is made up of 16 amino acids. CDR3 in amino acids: CASSAAGVYSYNEQFF. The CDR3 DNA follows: TGTGCCAGCAGTGCGGCAGGGGTTTATTCCTACAATGAGCAGTTCTTC.

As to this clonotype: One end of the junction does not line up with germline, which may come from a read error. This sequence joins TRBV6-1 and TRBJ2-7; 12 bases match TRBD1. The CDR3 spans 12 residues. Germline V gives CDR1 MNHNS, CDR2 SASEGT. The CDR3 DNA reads TGTGCCAGTTGTTTCCCTGGGGGACAGGGGGCTTTC. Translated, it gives CASCFPGGQGAF.